The rows below give T cell receptor beta chains drawn from one sample of a study of Ad26.COV2.S vaccination and SARS-CoV-2 variants. The assay was immunoSEQ multiplex PCR, and TCRdb's table has in-frame clones only and misses some. Of 350,000 to 500,000 clones listed, about 90% are singletons. Sequenced here: peripheral blood, sampled in a trial of Ad26.COV2.S vaccine versus placebo. These receptors came from a person between 18 and 65 years old who received the Ad26.COV2.S COVID-19 vaccine or a placebo. CDR3s include the opening cysteine and the closing phenylalanine or tryptophan. A D gene is named only where the DNA matches it firmly. A row's size may be missing; if present it is once, few, many or a size class.

D	size	V	J	DNA	CDR3
TRBD2	few	TRBV18	TRBJ2-2	TGTGCCAGCTCACTGACTAGCACGCCCGGGGAGCTGTTTTTT	CASSLTSTPGELFF
TRBD1	.	TRBV28	TRBJ2-6	TGTGCCAGCAGTTTACGGACAGGGGTACCAGACGTCCTGACTTTC	CASSLRTGVPDVLTF
TRBD1	.	TRBV3-1/TRBV3-2	TRBJ2-5	TGTGCCAGCAGGCCACAGGGGGCTGTAGAGACCCAGTACTTC	CASRPQGAVETQYF
.	.	TRBV6-2/TRBV6-3	TRBJ2-2	TGTGCCAGCAGTTACTCGAGGACGGTCAATAGGGTGATGAACACCGGGGAGCTGTTTTTT	CASSYSRTVNRVMNTGELFF
TRBD1	.	TRBV19	TRBJ2-1	TGTGCCAGTAGCCCCCTACCGGGACAGGGAAACAATGAGCAGTTCTTC	CASSPLPGQGNNEQFF
TRBD1	.	TRBV6-5	TRBJ2-5	TGTGCCAGCAGATTAGACAGGGGGCGAGAGACCCAGTACTTC	CASRLDRGRETQYF
.	.	TRBV19	TRBJ1-4	TGTGCCAGTAGTATATCTTTCGGGTTGGCTACGTCGGATGAAAAACTGTTTTTT	CASSISFGLATSDEKLFF
.	once	TRBV4-1	TRBJ2-1	TGCGCCAGCAGCCAAGTTCAGGGCAGGTACAATGAGCAGTTCTTC	CASSQVQGRYNEQFF
TRBD1	.	TRBV5-4	TRBJ2-1	TGTGCCAGCACCGCCAGGGGGCCGGATTACAATGAGCAGTTCTTC	CASTARGPDYNEQFF
TRBD2	.	TRBV5-6	TRBJ2-7	TGTGCCAGCAGCTTGGTAGCGGGAGGGCCGGGTGAGCAGTACTTC	CASSLVAGGPGEQYF
.	once	TRBV7-2	TRBJ1-2	TGTGCCAGCAGCTTAGCGCGGTCAGGTTTTAACTATGGCTACACCTTC	CASSLARSGFNYGYTF
.	.	TRBV7-3	TRBJ2-7	TGTGCCAGCAGCCCGGCCGGCGTAGCAGGCGAGCAGTACTTC	CASSPAGVAGEQYF
.	.	TRBV18	TRBJ1-2	TGTGCCAGCTCACCAGGGCAGGACTATGGCTACACCTTC	CASSPGQDYGYTF
.	.	TRBV5-1	TRBJ2-7	TGCGCCAGCGGGAGGTCCTCCTACGAGCAGTACTTC	CASGRSSYEQYF
TRBD2	.	TRBV19	TRBJ2-2	TGTGCCAGTAGTCGGACTAGCACCGGGGAGCTGTTTTTT	CASSRTSTGELFF
.	.	TRBV11-2	TRBJ2-6	TGTGCCAGCAGCTTAATTCACTCTGGGGCCAACGTCCTGACTTTC	CASSLIHSGANVLTF
.	.	TRBV6-2/TRBV6-3	TRBJ2-5	TGTGCCAGCAGTAACCTTCCGGCGACTAGACAAGAGACCCAGTACTTC	CASSNLPATRQETQYF
.	.	TRBV29-1	TRBJ2-1	TGCAGCGTTGGGGGAATTCCCTACAATGAGCAGTTCTTC	CSVGGIPYNEQFF
TRBD2	.	TRBV6-2/TRBV6-3	TRBJ2-1	TGTGCCAGCAGTCCAAATAGCGGGAGGGCCTCGGAGATGGTGTTCTTC	CASSPNSGRASEMVFF
.	.	TRBV7-9	TRBJ2-2	TGTGCCAGATGGTGGACCGGGGAGCTGTTTTTT	CARWWTGELFF
.	.	TRBV4-1	TRBJ2-7	TGCGCCAGCAGCCTGGGAGGAACCTACGAGCAGTACTTC	CASSLGGTYEQYF
.	.	TRBV4-1	TRBJ2-2	TGCGCCAGCAGCCAAGATAAGGTTTGGGGCGGGGAGCTGTTTTTT	CASSQDKVWGGELFF
.	.	TRBV4-2	TRBJ2-1	TGTGCCAGCAGCCAAGATATAAGACATGAGCAGTTCTTC	CASSQDIRHEQFF
.	.	TRBV3-1/TRBV3-2	TRBJ1-4	TGTGCCAGCAGCCAATTAAGGGCAACTAATGAAAAACTGTTTTTT	CASSQLRATNEKLFF
.	.	TRBV3-1/TRBV3-2	TRBJ2-7	TGTGCCAGCAGCCTCCGGACAGACTCCTACGAGCAGTACTTC	CASSLRTDSYEQYF
.	.	TRBV5-1	TRBJ2-7	TGCGCCAGCAGCTTGGAGGGAGGCTTTGACGAGCAGTACTTC	CASSLEGGFDEQYF
TRBD1	.	TRBV30	TRBJ1-5	TGTGCCTGGAGGGACAGGGGCCTAGGGCAGCCCCAGCATTTT	CAWRDRGLGQPQHF
.	.	TRBV15	TRBJ1-3	TGTGCCACCAGCGAAGGGGGTTCGGGAAACACCATATATTTT	CATSEGGSGNTIYF
TRBD2	.	TRBV9	TRBJ2-1	TGTGCCAGCAGCTCCAACCGGGACTACCCCTACAATGAGCAGTTCTTC	CASSSNRDYPYNEQFF
.	.	TRBV28	TRBJ1-5	TGTGCCAGCAGTTTTTCAGGGACCTATAGCAATCAGCCCCAGCATTTT	CASSFSGTYSNQPQHF
TRBD2	few	TRBV5-6	TRBJ2-7	TGTGCCAGCAGCTTGGGGTCTAGCGGGAGTTGGTACGAGCAGTACTTC	CASSLGSSGSWYEQYF
TRBD2	.	TRBV4-3	TRBJ2-1	TGCGCCAGCAGCCAAGTAACATTGGCGGGAGGCACCAATGAGCAGTTCTTC	CASSQVTLAGGTNEQFF
.	.	TRBV4-2	TRBJ1-4	TGTGCCAGCAGCCAAGATGGCGATGAAAAACTGTTTTTT	CASSQDGDEKLFF
.	.	TRBV2	TRBJ2-3	TGTGCCAGCAGTGATAGGGGCCAGGAAACAGATACGCAGTATTTT	CASSDRGQETDTQYF
.	.	TRBV3-1/TRBV3-2	TRBJ1-1	TGTGCCAGCAGCCAAGAGACTGAAGCTTTCTTT	CASSQETEAFF
.	.	TRBV6-2/TRBV6-3	TRBJ2-5	TGTGCCAGCAGTTACCCGGACAAACAAGAGACCCAGTACTTC	CASSYPDKQETQYF
TRBD2	.	TRBV6-5	TRBJ2-1	TGTGCCAGCAGTACAGCGGGAGGGCCGTCGGATGAGCAGTTCTTC	CASSTAGGPSDEQFF
TRBD1	.	TRBV7-3	TRBJ2-5	TGTGCCAGCAGCTCTACCGGGACAGGGAGGGAGACCCAGTACTTC	CASSSTGTGRETQYF
.	.	TRBV15	TRBJ1-5	TGTGCCACCAGCAAGTACAGGGATAATCAGCCCCAGCATTTT	CATSKYRDNQPQHF
.	.	TRBV28	TRBJ1-5	TGTGCCAGCAACCCGACGGCCAGTAATCAGCCCCAGCATTTT	CASNPTASNQPQHF
TRBD1	.	TRBV24-1	TRBJ2-3	TGTGCCACCAGTGATTTAGGGGACAGTGCGCCAGATACGCAGTATTTT	CATSDLGDSAPDTQYF
.	.	TRBV5-1	TRBJ1-1	TGCGCCAGCAGCTTAACCGGGACATCGAACACTGAAGCTTTCTTT	CASSLTGTSNTEAFF
.	.	TRBV6-5	TRBJ2-7	TGTGCCAGCAGAACTTACGAGCAGTACTTC	CASRTYEQYF
.	once	TRBV20-1	TRBJ2-4	TGCAGTGCTAGTCTGACGGCCAAAAACATTCAGTACTTC	CSASLTAKNIQYF
.	.	TRBV2	TRBJ1-2	TGTGCCAGCAGTGTAGGACGCTCACAGGGAGGCTACACCTTC	CASSVGRSQGGYTF
.	few	TRBV5-1	TRBJ1-1	TGCGCCAGCAGCTTGGCCTCCGCATTTGAAGCTTTCTTT	CASSLASAFEAFF
TRBD2	.	TRBV4-2	TRBJ2-1	TGTGCCAGCAGCCAAGATAATAGCGGGGGCTACAATGAGCAGTTCTTC	CASSQDNSGGYNEQFF
.	.	TRBV20-1	TRBJ2-3	TGCAGTGCTAGTGGCGACAGTTCTAGCACAGATACGCAGTATTTT	CSASGDSSSTDTQYF